This is a list of T cell receptor beta chains from one sample in a study of shared clonotypes between healthy human individuals. TCRdb's table, derived via immunoSEQ multiplex PCR, lists solely in-frame clones and lacks some. The top ten hold 0.11% of the sample, which has 550,000 to 650,000 clones, around 96% seen once. Sequencing used naive CD8+ T cells sorted from blood. The receptors were gathered from a woman in her 30s in good health. The CDR3 runs from the conserved cysteine through the conserved F or W. The order of the fields is V gene, J gene, D gene, clone size, CDR3 protein, CDR3 DNA. A D gene is named only where the DNA matches it firmly. Clone size is shown for a subset of rows, as once, few, many or a class of expanded clone.

v_call: TRBV25-1; j_call: TRBJ1-3; d_call: .; clone_size: .; cdr3_aa: CASSSRLGNTIYF; cdr3_nt: TGTGCCAGCAGTTCTCGACTTGGAAACACCATATATTTT
v_call: TRBV27; j_call: TRBJ2-1; d_call: TRBD2; clone_size: once; cdr3_aa: CASSLVVSGSNEQFF; cdr3_nt: TGTGCCAGCAGTTTGGTGGTTAGCGGGAGCAATGAGCAGTTCTTC
v_call: TRBV11-2; j_call: TRBJ2-7; d_call: .; clone_size: .; cdr3_aa: CASSLGVGVNEQYF; cdr3_nt: TGTGCCAGCAGCTTAGGGGTCGGGGTCAACGAGCAGTACTTC
v_call: TRBV27; j_call: TRBJ2-1; d_call: TRBD1; clone_size: .; cdr3_aa: CASSLRGTGDEQFF; cdr3_nt: TGTGCCAGCAGTCTCCGGGGGACAGGGGATGAGCAGTTCTTC
v_call: TRBV15; j_call: TRBJ1-2; d_call: .; clone_size: .; cdr3_aa: CATSRPLTVNYGYTF; cdr3_nt: TGTGCCACCAGCAGACCCTTGACAGTAAACTATGGCTACACCTTC
v_call: TRBV2; j_call: TRBJ2-2; d_call: .; clone_size: .; cdr3_aa: CAIRGGGRTGELFF; cdr3_nt: TGTGCCATCCGAGGGGGTGGGAGAACCGGGGAGCTGTTTTTT
v_call: TRBV7-9; j_call: TRBJ2-7; d_call: TRBD1; clone_size: once; cdr3_aa: CASSLPRTGVGEQYF; cdr3_nt: TGTGCCAGCAGCTTACCAAGGACAGGGGTCGGCGAGCAGTACTTC
v_call: TRBV16; j_call: TRBJ2-1; d_call: .; clone_size: .; cdr3_aa: CASSHDASSYNEQFF; cdr3_nt: TGTGCCAGCAGCCACGACGCGAGCTCCTACAATGAGCAGTTCTTC
v_call: TRBV28; j_call: TRBJ2-5; d_call: TRBD2; clone_size: .; cdr3_aa: CASRLAGVEETQYF; cdr3_nt: TGTGCCAGCAGACTAGCGGGAGTGGAAGAGACCCAGTACTTC
v_call: TRBV6-6; j_call: TRBJ2-1; d_call: .; clone_size: .; cdr3_aa: CASSPLWVNEQFF; cdr3_nt: TGTGCCAGCAGCCCCCTTTGGGTCAATGAGCAGTTCTTC
v_call: TRBV11-2; j_call: TRBJ2-5; d_call: .; clone_size: .; cdr3_aa: CASSLAASVWETQYF; cdr3_nt: TGTGCCAGCAGCTTAGCCGCTAGCGTCTGGGAGACCCAGTACTTC
v_call: TRBV28; j_call: TRBJ1-1; d_call: .; clone_size: .; cdr3_aa: CASSFEGENTEAFF; cdr3_nt: TGTGCCAGCAGTTTTGAGGGGGAGAACACTGAAGCTTTCTTT
v_call: TRBV20-1; j_call: TRBJ2-1; d_call: .; clone_size: .; cdr3_aa: CSARVDEQFF; cdr3_nt: TGCAGTGCTAGAGTGGATGAGCAGTTCTTC
v_call: TRBV6-4; j_call: TRBJ1-2; d_call: .; clone_size: .; cdr3_aa: CASSDSPGSGYGHTF; cdr3_nt: TGTGCCAGCAGTGACTCTCCAGGGAGTGGGTATGGCCACACCTTC
v_call: TRBV6-1; j_call: TRBJ2-7; d_call: .; clone_size: .; cdr3_aa: CASSEYTYEQYF; cdr3_nt: TGTGCCAGCAGTGAATACACCTACGAGCAGTACTTC
v_call: TRBV6-4; j_call: TRBJ2-3; d_call: .; clone_size: .; cdr3_aa: CARRYWVGLSARENTDTQYF; cdr3_nt: TGTGCCAGGAGATATTGGGTAGGGCTCTCCGCGAGGGAGAACACAGATACGCAGTATTTT
v_call: TRBV28; j_call: TRBJ2-7; d_call: TRBD2; clone_size: .; cdr3_aa: CASSPPHSGSDEQYF; cdr3_nt: TGTGCCAGCAGTCCGCCCCATAGCGGGAGCGACGAGCAGTACTTC
v_call: TRBV27; j_call: TRBJ2-1; d_call: .; clone_size: once; cdr3_aa: CASSFTPQGYNEQFF; cdr3_nt: TGTGCCAGCAGTTTCACCCCGCAGGGTTACAATGAGCAGTTCTTC
v_call: TRBV7-6; j_call: TRBJ2-2; d_call: TRBD2; clone_size: .; cdr3_aa: CASSPGLAGQEGTGELFF; cdr3_nt: TGTGCCAGCAGCCCGGGACTAGCGGGTCAAGAGGGGACCGGGGAGCTGTTTTTT
v_call: TRBV14; j_call: TRBJ1-3; d_call: .; clone_size: .; cdr3_aa: CASSQDPGHLPSGNTIYF; cdr3_nt: TGTGCCAGCAGCCAAGATCCCGGACACTTACCCTCTGGAAACACCATATATTTT
v_call: TRBV7-9; j_call: TRBJ2-7; d_call: .; clone_size: few; cdr3_aa: CASSDRPSSYEQYF; cdr3_nt: TGTGCCAGCAGCGACAGGCCATCCTCCTACGAGCAGTACTTC
v_call: TRBV28; j_call: TRBJ2-7; d_call: .; clone_size: once; cdr3_aa: CASSLWDSVSYEQYF; cdr3_nt: TGTGCCAGCAGTTTATGGGACAGCGTCTCCTACGAGCAGTACTTC
v_call: TRBV2; j_call: TRBJ2-5; d_call: .; clone_size: .; cdr3_aa: CASSEEVQQETQYF; cdr3_nt: TGTGCCAGCAGTGAAGAGGTACAGCAAGAGACCCAGTACTTC
v_call: TRBV15; j_call: TRBJ1-5; d_call: .; clone_size: .; cdr3_aa: CATSRDPGWGDQPQHF; cdr3_nt: TGTGCCACCAGCAGAGACCCAGGATGGGGCGATCAGCCCCAGCATTTT
v_call: TRBV27; j_call: TRBJ2-2; d_call: .; clone_size: .; cdr3_aa: CASQPGTGELFF; cdr3_nt: TGTGCCAGCCAACCGGGCACCGGGGAGCTGTTTTTT
v_call: TRBV28; j_call: TRBJ2-7; d_call: .; clone_size: .; cdr3_aa: CASRIRDKNYEQYF; cdr3_nt: TGTGCCAGCAGGATCCGGGACAAGAACTACGAGCAGTACTTC
v_call: TRBV2; j_call: TRBJ2-1; d_call: TRBD2; clone_size: .; cdr3_aa: CASSPGTSGPEQFF; cdr3_nt: TGTGCCAGCAGCCCGGGGACTAGCGGGCCGGAGCAGTTCTTC
v_call: TRBV29-1; j_call: TRBJ2-3; d_call: .; clone_size: .; cdr3_aa: CSVVEAGTDTQYF; cdr3_nt: TGCAGCGTTGTGGAGGCCGGGACAGATACGCAGTATTTT
v_call: TRBV7-9; j_call: TRBJ2-7; d_call: .; clone_size: .; cdr3_aa: CATIGDEQYF; cdr3_nt: TGTGCCACTATCGGCGACGAGCAGTACTTC
v_call: TRBV27; j_call: TRBJ2-7; d_call: TRBD2; clone_size: .; cdr3_aa: CASSLSSGESSYEQYF; cdr3_nt: TGTGCCAGCAGTTTATCCAGCGGGGAAAGCTCCTACGAGCAGTACTTC
v_call: TRBV29-1; j_call: TRBJ2-7; d_call: .; clone_size: .; cdr3_aa: CSVTGTLSHEQYF; cdr3_nt: TGCAGCGTTACCGGGACTCTTAGCCACGAGCAGTACTTC
v_call: TRBV5-1; j_call: TRBJ2-2; d_call: TRBD2; clone_size: once; cdr3_aa: CASSPRLAGGNTGELFF; cdr3_nt: TGCGCCAGCAGCCCGCGACTAGCGGGGGGGAACACCGGGGAGCTGTTTTTT
v_call: TRBV10-2; j_call: TRBJ2-7; d_call: .; clone_size: .; cdr3_aa: CASSGGRHSYEQYF; cdr3_nt: TGCGCCAGCAGTGGAGGCAGGCACTCCTACGAGCAGTACTTC
v_call: TRBV27; j_call: TRBJ1-1; d_call: .; clone_size: .; cdr3_aa: CASSFSAGAATEAFF; cdr3_nt: TGTGCCAGCAGTTTCTCGGCAGGGGCGGCCACTGAAGCTTTCTTT
v_call: TRBV7-9; j_call: TRBJ2-7; d_call: .; clone_size: .; cdr3_aa: CASSPGLYEQYF; cdr3_nt: TGTGCCAGCAGCCCAGGGCTCTACGAGCAGTACTTC
v_call: TRBV28; j_call: TRBJ2-5; d_call: .; clone_size: .; cdr3_aa: CASSLLQGHQETQYF; cdr3_nt: TGTGCCAGCAGTTTATTACAGGGCCACCAAGAGACCCAGTACTTC
v_call: TRBV5-6; j_call: TRBJ1-6; d_call: .; clone_size: .; cdr3_aa: CASSLIQDNSPLHF; cdr3_nt: TGTGCCAGCAGCTTGATACAGGATAATTCACCCCTCCACTTT
v_call: TRBV10-3; j_call: TRBJ2-3; d_call: TRBD2; clone_size: .; cdr3_aa: CAISVHLAGVGTDTQYF; cdr3_nt: TGTGCCATCAGTGTTCACCTGGCGGGAGTGGGCACAGATACGCAGTATTTT
v_call: TRBV27; j_call: TRBJ1-2; d_call: TRBD1; clone_size: .; cdr3_aa: CASTTGGNGYTF; cdr3_nt: TGTGCCAGTACGACAGGGGGTAATGGCTACACCTTC
v_call: TRBV18; j_call: TRBJ2-7; d_call: TRBD2; clone_size: once; cdr3_aa: CASSPPLADEQYF; cdr3_nt: TGTGCCAGCTCACCACCACTAGCGGACGAGCAGTACTTC
v_call: TRBV12-5; j_call: TRBJ2-3; d_call: TRBD2; clone_size: .; cdr3_aa: CASGLGGRFADTQYF; cdr3_nt: TGTGCTAGTGGTTTGGGCGGGAGATTCGCAGATACGCAGTATTTT